One T cell receptor beta chain is described in this entry. Its antigen remains unidentified. 5' RACE that incorporated UMI labels was used to prepare the TRB cDNA libraries. No DNA is given; TCRdb re-called the 5' RACE reads and lists each CDR3 protein once. The sample table sets out 65,000 to 75,000 distinct CDR3 sequences. CD45RO-CCR7+CD27+CD95- characterized naive CD8+ T cells. The data were obtained in a study of CXCR3-negative and CXCR3-positive naive CD8 T cells. Study-wide points: Memory, not naive, CXCR3-negative and CXCR3-positive cells differed in TRBV-TRBJ usage. More hydrophobic TRB CDR3s occurred in CXCR3-positive than in CXCR3-negative naive cells. Cryopreserved cells showed partially decreased CXCR3 expression, and most assays used fresh PBMCs.

Germline V gene data show CDR1 as LGHNA and CDR2 as YSLEER. CDR3 length: 16 amino acids. Sequencing was done on a sample of naive CXCR3+ CD8+ T cells from blood. Noted subset: CD45RO-CCR7+CD27+CD95- naive CD8+ T cells expressing CXCR3 (TNR3+). The chain recombines TRBV4-3 with TRBJ2-7; TCRdb lists TRBD1, though no DNA is available to test this call. The receptor was isolated from a human donor in good health. Some clones in this sample may be carry-over from other donors' samples. This chain's CDR3 is CASSQDFPRTGHEQYF.